A selection of T cell receptor beta chains follows, all from one sample in a study of OX40 agonist ivuxolimab in advanced cancers. Assay used: immunoSEQ multiplex PCR; TCRdb lists only in-frame clones, some missing. This repertoire shows fewer than 15,000 clones, around four fifths found once; its top ten account for 44%. The source material was CD4+ or CD8+ T cells sorted from blood, sampled in a trial of the OX40 agonist ivuxolimab. Source of these receptors: an adult with an advanced solid tumor such as melanoma, head and neck, liver or kidney cancer. Both conserved end residues are part of each CDR3. A D gene is named only where the DNA matches it firmly. Clone size appears in some rows only: once, few, many, or a class for an expanded clone.

-	TRBJ1-1	-	TRBV4-1	CASSQEPGLNTEAFF	TGCGCCAGCAGCCAAGAGCCAGGGCTGAACACTGAAGCTTTCTTT
-	TRBJ2-1	TRBD2	TRBV19	CASSMWTSGNEQFF	TGTGCCAGTAGTATGTGGACTAGCGGCAATGAGCAGTTCTTC
-	TRBJ1-1	-	TRBV7-2	CASSLGEHTEAFF	TGTGCCAGCAGCTTAGGGGAGCACACTGAAGCTTTCTTT
-	TRBJ2-7	-	TRBV19	CASSLLPGTLYEQYF	TGTGCCAGTAGTCTTCTACCCGGGACCCTCTACGAGCAGTACTTC
-	TRBJ1-6	-	TRBV6-1	CASSEGPQTSPYNSPLHF	TGTGCCAGCAGTGAAGGCCCCCAGACGTCTCCTTATAATTCACCCCTCCACTTT
once	TRBJ2-5	TRBD2	TRBV7-2	CASSLALTSGEMKTQYF	TGTGCCAGCAGCTTAGCATTGACTAGCGGGGAAATGAAGACCCAGTACTTC
-	TRBJ2-2	TRBD1	TRBV11-2	CASSLEYRGTGELFF	TGTGCCAGCAGCTTAGAGTACAGGGGCACCGGGGAGCTGTTTTTT
-	TRBJ2-1	TRBD2	TRBV5-4	CASSRGRVKTNNEQFF	TGTGCCAGCAGCCGGGGGAGGGTGAAAACAAACAATGAGCAGTTCTTC
-	TRBJ1-4	-	TRBV7-2	CASNPLEGTDEKLFF	TGTGCCAGCAACCCCTTGGAGGGTACGGATGAAAAACTGTTTTTT
once	TRBJ2-5	-	TRBV6-5	CASSSKRVGYF	TGTGCCAGCAGTTCTAAGCGGGTTGGGTACTTC
-	TRBJ1-1	TRBD1	TRBV25-1	CASSEPLKTGTNTEAFF	TGTGCCAGCAGTGAACCACTCAAGACAGGGACGAACACTGAAGCTTTCTTT
-	TRBJ2-2	-	TRBV15	CATSRDRRENGELFF	TGTGCCACCAGCAGAGATCGCAGGGAGAACGGGGAGCTGTTTTTT
-	TRBJ2-3	TRBD1	TRBV6-1	CASQRGQGASDTQYF	TGTGCCAGCCAGAGGGGACAGGGGGCTTCAGATACGCAGTATTTT
few	TRBJ2-7	TRBD2	TRBV7-9	CASSFAGGAYEQYF	TGTGCCAGCAGCTTTGCGGGGGGGGCCTACGAGCAGTACTTC
-	TRBJ1-4	TRBD1	TRBV11-2	CASSRTGRNEKLFF	TGTGCCAGCAGCCGGACAGGGAGGAATGAAAAACTGTTTTTT
-	TRBJ2-3	-	TRBV7-9	CASRDTDTQYF	TGTGCCAGCAGGGACACAGATACGCAGTATTTT
-	TRBJ2-1	TRBD1	TRBV9	CASSVGTGGIEQFF	TGTGCCAGCAGCGTAGGGACAGGGGGTATTGAGCAGTTCTTC